This T cell receptor beta chain was sequenced during a study of control samples from healthy donors and cancer patients. The assay was immunoSEQ multiplex PCR, and TCRdb's table has in-frame clones only and misses some. The repertoire has under 30,000 clones, 65% to 90% of them found once; the top ten carry around 7.1%. The CDR3 length is 13 residues. Germline CDR1 MNHEY, CDR2 SVGAGI. V lost 5 bases, J lost 3 bases, and 10 bases lay in between. The origin of this receptor is a woman aged 55-70 years with head and neck cancer. This chain joins TRBV6-5 and TRBJ1-2; tentatively, D is TRBD1 (5 bases). Material: PBMCs. CDR3 nucleotides: TGTGCCAGCAGTCTTGGGGACGACTATGGCTACACCTTC. Translated: CASSLGDDYGYTF.